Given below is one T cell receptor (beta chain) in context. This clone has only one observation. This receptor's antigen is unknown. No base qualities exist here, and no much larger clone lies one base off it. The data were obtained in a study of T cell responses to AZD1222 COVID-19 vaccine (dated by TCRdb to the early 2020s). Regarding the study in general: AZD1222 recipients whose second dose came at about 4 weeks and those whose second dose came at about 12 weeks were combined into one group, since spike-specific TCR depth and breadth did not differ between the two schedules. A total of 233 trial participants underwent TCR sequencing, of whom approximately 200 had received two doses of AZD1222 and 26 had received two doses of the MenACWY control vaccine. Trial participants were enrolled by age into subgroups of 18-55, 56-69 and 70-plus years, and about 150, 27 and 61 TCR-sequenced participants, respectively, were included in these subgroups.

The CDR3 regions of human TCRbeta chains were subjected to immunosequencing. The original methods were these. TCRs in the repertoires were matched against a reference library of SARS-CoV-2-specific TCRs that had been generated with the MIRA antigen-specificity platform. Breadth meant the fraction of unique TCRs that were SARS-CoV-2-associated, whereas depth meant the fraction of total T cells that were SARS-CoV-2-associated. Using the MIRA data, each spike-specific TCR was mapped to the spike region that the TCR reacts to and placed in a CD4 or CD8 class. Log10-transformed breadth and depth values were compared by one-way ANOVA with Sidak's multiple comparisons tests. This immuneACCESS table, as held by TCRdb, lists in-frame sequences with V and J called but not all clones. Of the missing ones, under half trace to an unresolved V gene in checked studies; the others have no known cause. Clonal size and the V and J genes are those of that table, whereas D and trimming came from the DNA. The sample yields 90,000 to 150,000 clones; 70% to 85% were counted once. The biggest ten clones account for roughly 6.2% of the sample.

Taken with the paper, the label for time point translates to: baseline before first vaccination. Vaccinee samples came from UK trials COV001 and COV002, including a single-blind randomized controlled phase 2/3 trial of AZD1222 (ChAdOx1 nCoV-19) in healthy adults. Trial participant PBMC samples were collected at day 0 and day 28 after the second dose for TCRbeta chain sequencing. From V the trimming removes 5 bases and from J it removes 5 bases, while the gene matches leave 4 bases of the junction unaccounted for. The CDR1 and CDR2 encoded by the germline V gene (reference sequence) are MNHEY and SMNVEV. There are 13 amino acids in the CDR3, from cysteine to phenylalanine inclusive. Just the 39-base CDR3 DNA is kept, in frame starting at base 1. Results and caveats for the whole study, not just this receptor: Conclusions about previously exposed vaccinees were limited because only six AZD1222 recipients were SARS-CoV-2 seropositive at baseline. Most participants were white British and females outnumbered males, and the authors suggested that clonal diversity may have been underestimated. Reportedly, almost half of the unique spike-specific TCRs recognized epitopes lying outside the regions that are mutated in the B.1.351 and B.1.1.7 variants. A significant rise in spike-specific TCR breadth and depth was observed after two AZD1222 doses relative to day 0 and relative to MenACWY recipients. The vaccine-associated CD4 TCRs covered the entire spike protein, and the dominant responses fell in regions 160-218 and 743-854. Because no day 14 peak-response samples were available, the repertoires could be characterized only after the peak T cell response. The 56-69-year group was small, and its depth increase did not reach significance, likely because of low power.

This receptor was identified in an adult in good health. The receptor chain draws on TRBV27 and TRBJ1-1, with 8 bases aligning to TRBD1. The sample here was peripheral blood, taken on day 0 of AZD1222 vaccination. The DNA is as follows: TGTGCCAGCAGTGTGACAGGGGAAACTGAAGCTTTCTTT. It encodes CASSVTGETEAFF.